This T cell receptor beta chain comes out of a study of Ad26.COV2.S vaccination and SARS-CoV-2 variants. Clones were read by immunoSEQ multiplex PCR, and TCRdb kept only the in-frame ones, dropping some. In the table there are about 350,000 clones, about 89% of which are singletons. The V and J ends lost 2 bases and 6 bases, in that order; junction bases with no gene match: 9. This CDR3 comprises 17 residues. Germline lookup yields CDR1 MNHEY and CDR2 SVGEGT. Documented treatment: around 19 received Ad26.COV2.S at low or high dose, single or two shots; about 5 received placebo; per-sample allocation not given. Specimens were obtained on day 63 following the first vaccine or placebo injection.

The chain carries TRBV6-2 or TRBV6-3 and TRBJ2-2, with 10 bases lining up with TRBD1. The sequence was collected from a person between 18 and 59 years old who received the Ad26.COV2.S COVID-19 vaccine or a placebo. The specimen comprised peripheral blood, sampled in a trial of Ad26.COV2.S vaccine versus placebo. CDR3 loop: CASSYDFDRGQAGELFF. The CDR3, as DNA: TGTGCCAGCAGTTACGACTTCGACAGGGGGCAGGCCGGGGAGCTGTTTTTT.